Following are 26 T cell receptor beta chains from one sample sequenced in a study of T-cell reconstitution after alpha-beta-depleted transplantation in children (TCRdb year 2016). According to the study, the label for this sample's treatment or condition signals: allogeneic hematopoietic cell transplantation with graft depleted of TCRalphabeta T cells and CD19 B cells. The method was PCR. The run used an Illumina HiSeq 2500. To normalize quantification of the TCRbeta repertoire, the TCR libraries were built with molecular barcoding that relied on unique molecular identifiers. TCRdb itself trimmed the public reads at Q25 with fastp, ran MiXCR and retained productive beta chains. Rows with one shared CDR3 protein collapse into an entry with the most common genes and DNA. This sample lists roughly 400,000 distinct CDR3 sequences; 43% were detected once. The top ten clones comprise approximately 30% of the sample.

Source: PBMCs, taken before TCRalphabeta/CD19-depleted stem cell transplant. The receptors were sampled from a girl aged 2-10 years with aplastic anemia, due to receive a stem cell transplant.

This clonotype was seen ten or more times. V usage is TRBV20-1 and J usage is TRBJ2-3; 9 bases map to TRBD2. Germline V gene lookup returns CDR1 DFQATT and CDR2 SNEGSKA (reference sequence). Trimming at V came to 6 bases and at J to 6 bases, leaving 7 bases not matched to a gene. The length of the CDR3 is 13 residues. CDR3 in amino acids: CSASGRPEDTQYF. The CDR3 region has the DNA TGCAGTGCCAGCGGGAGGCCAGAGGATACGCAGTATTTT.

The V gene is TRBV5-5, the J gene TRBJ2-1; D uncertain. CDR3 length equals 16 residues. The V gene lost 2 bases and the J gene lost 0 bases, with 12 bases spanning the gap. Germline CDR1 is SGHKS and CDR2 is YYEKEE (reference sequence). The CDR3 DNA follows: TGTGCCAGCAGCTTAGTAGGGTGGGACTCCTACAATGAGCAGTTCTTC. Its translation is CASSLVGWDSYNEQFF.

V and J are TRBV7-9 and TRBJ2-1; D is perhaps TRBD1 (6 bases). The CDR3 is made up of 15 amino acids. Germline V gives CDR1 SEHNR, CDR2 FQNEAQ (reference sequence). Trimming took 2 bases from V and 8 from J, leaving 16 bases between them. CDR3 loop: CASSLFRGVTDEQFF. The DNA of the CDR3 is TGTGCCAGCAGCTTATTCAGGGGAGTTACAGATGAGCAGTTCTTC.

This clonotype was recorded many times. This chain links TRBV9 with TRBJ2-7; TRBD2 agrees at 9 bases. Germline loops: CDR1 SGDLS, CDR2 YYNGEE. With V trimmed by 0 bases and J by 0 bases, 1 base remained unmatched. This CDR3 spans 15 amino acids. The CDR3 DNA reads TGTGCCAGCAGCGTAGGTAGCGGGAGCTCCTACGAGCAGTACTTC. Translating it yields CASSVGSGSSYEQYF.

This clonotype was detected only a few times. J is TRBJ2-1 and V is TRBV25-1, with D possibly matching TRBD2 (6 bases). This CDR3 has 11 amino acids. V was pared by 2 bases and J by 12 bases, with 8 bases between. CDR1 is MGHDK and CDR2 is SYGVNS in the germline V gene. The CDR3 coding sequence is TGTGCCAGCAGTGAAGCGGGGAGGCAGTTCTTC. It translates to CASSEAGRQFF.

This clonotype was detected once. The chain carries TRBV20-1 and TRBJ2-7, with D possibly matching TRBD2 (5 bases). The CDR3 sequence is 15 residues long. Trimming removed 2 bases from V and 7 bases from J, with 21 bases in between. CDR1 and CDR2 from the germline V gene are DFQATT and SNEGSKA (reference sequence). The CDR3 loop reads CSARPVGGRPREQYF. In nucleotides, the CDR3 is TGCAGTGCTAGACCCGTGGGCGGGCGCCCTCGGGAGCAGTACTTC.

This rearrangement joins TRBV3-1 to TRBJ1-1; no clear D gene. From germline, CDR1 is LGHDT and CDR2 YNNKEL (reference sequence). The germline V and J ends were trimmed by 0 bases and 4 bases, with 15 bases remaining between them. The CDR3 is 16 residues long. The CDR3 is CASSQEYQEVPTEAFF. As DNA, the CDR3 is TGTGCCAGCAGCCAAGAATATCAGGAGGTCCCCACTGAAGCTTTCTTT. Full variable domain (remainder filled in from reference TRBV3-1 and TRBJ1-1): DTAVSQTPKYLVTQMGNDKSIKCEQNLGHDTMYWYKQDSKKFLKIMFSYNNKELIINETVPNRFSPKSPDKAHLNLHINSLELGDSAVYFCASSQEYQEVPTEAFFGQGTRLTVV.

The chain is built from TRBV6-5 and TRBJ2-7; D assignment may be TRBD1 or TRBD2 (5 bases each). Looked up from germline, CDR1 is MNHEY and CDR2 is SVGAGI. Trimming shortened V by 2 bases and J by 8 bases, and 10 bases separated the two germline ends. This CDR3 contains 12 residues. CDR3: CASSYQRGKQYF. DNA of the CDR3: TGTGCCAGCAGTTACCAACGGGGCAAGCAGTACTTC.

V is TRBV12-3 or TRBV12-4 and J is TRBJ2-1; D possibly corresponds to TRBD1 (6 bases). The CDR3 is 13 residues long. V was pared by 5 bases and J by 5 bases, with 10 bases between. For the CDR3, the DNA is TGTGCCAGCAGTGGGCAGGGGAACAATGAGCAGTTCTTC. The encoded protein is CASSGQGNNEQFF.

V is TRBV11-2 and J is TRBJ2-3; 9 bases align to TRBD2. CDR1 is SGHAT, CDR2 FQNNGV, per germline. Trimming cost V 3 bases and J 0 bases; bases outside gene matches: 4. The CDR3 spans 16 residues. This CDR3 is CASSFRTSASTDTQYF. CDR3 nucleotide sequence: TGTGCCAGCAGCTTTCGGACTAGCGCGAGCACAGATACGCAGTATTTT.

In its sample, this clonotype was seen a few times. The gene calls are TRBV9 and TRBJ2-1, with 12 bases fitting TRBD2. V dropped 3 bases and J dropped 3; count of bases not matched to a gene: 7. Germline CDR1 and CDR2: SGDLS and YYNGEE. There are 17 residues in the CDR3. As DNA, the CDR3 is TGTGCCAGCAGCGCCCGACTAGCGGGAGATGACTACAATGAGCAGTTCTTC. Residues: CASSARLAGDDYNEQFF.

The chain couples TRBV12-3 or TRBV12-4 to TRBJ1-3; no definite D call. V shed 3 bases and J shed 4 bases, with 10 bases lying between them. The CDR3 sequence is 14 residues long. The CDR3 reads CASSFGELGNTIYF. In DNA, the CDR3 is TGTGCCAGCAGTTTCGGGGAGTTGGGAAACACCATATATTTT.

Note on this clonotype: The junction differs from germline at one of its ends, possibly a read error. The V and J genes are TRBV7-2 and TRBJ2-7, with TRBD2 matching 12 bases. Per the germline V gene, CDR1 is SGHTA and CDR2 is FQGNSA. This CDR3 is built from 17 residues. The CDR3 nucleotides read TGTGCCAGCAGCTCGTCGTGGACTAGCGGGACCGCTTACGCGCAGTACTTC. This sequence encodes CASSSSWTSGTAYAQYF.

This clonotype has more than one count but fewer than ten. The chain combines TRBV7-9 with TRBJ1-2; 7 bases line up with TRBD1. The CDR3 extends over 15 amino acids. CDR1 SEHNR and CDR2 FQNEAQ come from the germline V gene (reference sequence). With 6 bases clipped from V and 4 bases from J, the junction kept 11 bases outside the gene matches. In nucleotides, the CDR3 is TGTGCCAGCAGTCTCCACTCCCCAGGGGGCTATGGCTACACCTTC. This encodes CASSLHSPGGYGYTF.

The gene calls are TRBV20-1 and TRBJ1-5, with unresolved D. Trimming took off 2 bases at V and 4 bases at J, with 6 bases between the two ends. The germline CDR1 and CDR2 sequences are DFQATT and SNEGSKA (reference sequence). The CDR3 spans 12 residues. In DNA, the CDR3 is TGCAGTGCTAGATCCCCGAATCAGCCCCAGCATTTT. As protein: CSARSPNQPQHF.

The chain employs TRBV6-2 or TRBV6-3 and TRBJ1-5; no reliable D call. The V gene lost 7 bases and the J gene lost 5 bases, with 27 bases spanning the gap. The CDR3 length is 18 residues. Germline loops: CDR1 MNHEY, CDR2 SVGEGT. CDR3 coding DNA: TGTGCCAGCACTCTTAACCCGGAACAAGGACGGTCCCATCAGCCCCAGCATTTT. This codes for CASTLNPEQGRSHQPQHF.

V usage is TRBV4-2 and J usage is TRBJ2-7, with 10 bases that match TRBD2. The germline V gene has CDR1 LGHNA and CDR2 YNFKEQ. V lost 4 bases, J lost 0 bases, and 3 bases stayed unmatched. The CDR3 consists of 15 residues. The CDR3 DNA follows: TGTGCCAGCAGCCGAGGACTAGCGGTCTCCTACGAGCAGTACTTC. This encodes CASSRGLAVSYEQYF.

This clonotype was picked up many times. The chain uses TRBV5-1 and TRBJ2-5; 10 nucleotides line up with TRBD2. In germline, CDR1 is SGHRS, CDR2 YFSETQ. The J segment lost 1 base and the V segment lost 5 bases, leaving 5 bases of the junction unmatched. CDR3 length: 15 residues. Here the CDR3 DNA reads TGCGCCAGCAGTCGTAGCGGGAGGTCCCAAGAGACCCAGTACTTC. It translates to CASSRSGRSQETQYF.

The sample holds a few counts of this clonotype. The genes are TRBV6-6 and TRBJ1-5; TRBD1 is a possible D gene (6 bases). Trimming shortened V by 5 bases and J by 5 bases, and 10 bases separated the two germline ends. This CDR3 spans 13 amino acids. Looked up from germline, CDR1 is MNHNY and CDR2 is SVGAGI (reference sequence). The CDR3 DNA reads as TGTGCCAGCAGTCCCGACAGGTATCAGCCCCAGCATTTT. This codes for CASSPDRYQPQHF.

This clonotype was seen repeatedly, ten times or more. Germline is not matched at one junction end, which may reflect a read error. This rearrangement joins TRBV6-1 to TRBJ2-7; D remains ambiguous. The CDR3 length is 15 residues. The V gene's germline CDR1 is MNHNS and CDR2 SASEGT. CDR3 nucleotides: TGTGCCAGCAGTGACCTGGACGGATCCTCCGACGAGCAGTACTTC. It encodes CASSDLDGSSDEQYF.

The sample holds many counts of this clonotype. The chain couples TRBV12-3 or TRBV12-4 to TRBJ2-1; 11 nucleotides agree with TRBD2. The CDR3 spans 15 residues. V gave up 6 bases and J gave up 7 bases; unmatched junction bases: 8. This CDR3 reads CASSVAGGGRNEQFF. The CDR3 nucleotides read TGTGCCAGCAGCGTAGCGGGAGGGGGTAGGAATGAGCAGTTCTTC.

The J gene is TRBJ2-1, the V gene TRBV10-3, with 12 bases aligning to TRBD2. Germline trimming cut 3 bases from V and 6 bases from J; bases unmatched to any gene: 6. This CDR3 is built from 16 residues. Germline loops: CDR1 ENHRY, CDR2 SYGVKD. The CDR3 bases are TGTGCCATCAGTGACCCGACTAGCGGGAGAGTCAATGAGCAGTTCTTC. Translation: CAISDPTSGRVNEQFF.

Here the CDR3 DNA reads TGTGCCAGCAGCTTAGTTAGCGGGACGCCAGATACGCAGTATTTT. Translated: CASSLVSGTPDTQYF. V is TRBV7-9 and J is TRBJ2-3, with TRBD2 matching 8 bases. This CDR3 region has 15 residues. V gave up 1 base and J gave up 4 bases; unmatched junction bases: 4. CDR1 and CDR2 from the germline V gene are SEHNR and FQNEAQ (reference sequence).

This clonotype was seen many times. The chain couples TRBV29-1 to TRBJ2-1; D might be TRBD2 (6 bases). Per germline, CDR1 SQVTM and CDR2 ANQGSEA. CDR3 length: 14 residues. V lost 6 bases and J lost 0, with 12 bases in between. The CDR3 DNA follows: TGCAGCGTGACACTAGCAGCCTCCTACAATGAGCAGTTCTTC. This translates into CSVTLAASYNEQFF.

This clonotype has more than one count but fewer than ten. The chain links TRBV5-1 to TRBJ2-7; no definite D call. Trimming removed 2 bases from V and 2 bases from J, with 8 bases in between. CDR3 length: 13 amino acids. CDR1 and CDR2 from the germline V gene are SGHRS and YFSETQ. CDR3 region: CASSFSGAYEQYF. The CDR3 nucleotides are TGCGCCAGCAGCTTCTCAGGTGCCTACGAGCAGTACTTC.

The chain is built from TRBV20-1 and TRBJ1-4, with 7 bases that match TRBD1. Germline assignment: CDR1 DFQATT and CDR2 SNEGSKA (reference sequence). V lost 4 bases, J lost 0 bases, and 2 bases stayed unmatched. CDR3 length equals 14 residues. The CDR3 reads CSATQGTTNEKLFF. The CDR3, as DNA: TGCAGTGCTACACAGGGGACAACTAATGAAAAACTGTTTTTT.